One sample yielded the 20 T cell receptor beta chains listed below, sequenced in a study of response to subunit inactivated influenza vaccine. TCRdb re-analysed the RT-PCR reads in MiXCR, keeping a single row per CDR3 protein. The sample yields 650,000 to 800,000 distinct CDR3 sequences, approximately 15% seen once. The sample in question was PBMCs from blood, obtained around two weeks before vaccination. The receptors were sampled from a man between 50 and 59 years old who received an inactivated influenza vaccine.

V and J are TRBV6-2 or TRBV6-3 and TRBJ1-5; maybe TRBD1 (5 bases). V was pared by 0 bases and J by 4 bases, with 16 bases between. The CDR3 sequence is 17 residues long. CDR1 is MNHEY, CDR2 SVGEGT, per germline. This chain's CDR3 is CASSYSLTVKGNQPQHF. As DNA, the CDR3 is TGTGCCAGCAGTTACTCGTTGACCGTAAAGGGGAATCAGCCCCAGCATTTT.

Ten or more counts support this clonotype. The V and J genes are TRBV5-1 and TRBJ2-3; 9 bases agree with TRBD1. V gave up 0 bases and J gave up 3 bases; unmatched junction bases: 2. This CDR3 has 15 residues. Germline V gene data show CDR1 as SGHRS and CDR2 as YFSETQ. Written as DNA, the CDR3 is TGCGCCAGCAGCTTGGCCGGGACAGGGACAGATACGCAGTATTTT. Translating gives CASSLAGTGTDTQYF.

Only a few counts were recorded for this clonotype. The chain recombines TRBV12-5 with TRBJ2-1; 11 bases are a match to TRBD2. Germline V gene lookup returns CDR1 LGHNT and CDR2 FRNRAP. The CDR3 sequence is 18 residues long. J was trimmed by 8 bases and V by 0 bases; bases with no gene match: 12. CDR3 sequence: CASGLVALTSGSIYEQFF. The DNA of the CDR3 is TGTGCTAGTGGTTTGGTCGCCCTTACTAGCGGGAGTATTTATGAGCAGTTCTTC.

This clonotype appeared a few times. The CDR3 loop reads CASSSSITYEQYF. The CDR3 DNA reads TGTGCCAGCAGTTCTTCTATAACCTACGAGCAGTACTTC. The chain uses TRBV6-5 and TRBJ2-7; D call uncertain. Trimming cost V 4 bases and J 2 bases, with 9 bases left between them. This CDR3 contains 13 residues. Per the germline V gene, CDR1 is MNHEY and CDR2 is SVGAGI.

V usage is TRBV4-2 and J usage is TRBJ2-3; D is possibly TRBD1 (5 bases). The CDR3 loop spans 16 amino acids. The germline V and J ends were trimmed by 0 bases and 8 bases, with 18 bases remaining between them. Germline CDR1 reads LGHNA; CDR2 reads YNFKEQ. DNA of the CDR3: TGTGCCAGCAGCCAAGAAAATGGGCAGGACCAGGGTACGCAGTATTTT. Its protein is CASSQENGQDQGTQYF.

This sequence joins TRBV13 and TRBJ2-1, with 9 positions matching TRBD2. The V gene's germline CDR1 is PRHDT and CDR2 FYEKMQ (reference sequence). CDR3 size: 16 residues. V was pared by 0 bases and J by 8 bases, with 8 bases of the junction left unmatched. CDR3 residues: CASSLGVAGARDEQFF. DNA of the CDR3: TGTGCCAGCAGCTTAGGAGTAGCGGGGGCCAGGGATGAGCAGTTCTTC.

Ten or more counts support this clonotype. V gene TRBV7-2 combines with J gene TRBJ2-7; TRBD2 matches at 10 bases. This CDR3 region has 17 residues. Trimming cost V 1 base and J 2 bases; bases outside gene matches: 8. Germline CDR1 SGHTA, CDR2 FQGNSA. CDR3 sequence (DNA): TGTGCCAGCAGCTTAGTTTATCTAGCGGGAGCCCCCTACGAGCAGTACTTC. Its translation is CASSLVYLAGAPYEQYF.

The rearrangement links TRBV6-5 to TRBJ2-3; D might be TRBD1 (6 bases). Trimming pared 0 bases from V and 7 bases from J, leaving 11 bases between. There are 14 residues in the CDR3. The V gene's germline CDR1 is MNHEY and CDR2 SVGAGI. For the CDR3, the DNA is TGTGCCAGCAGTTACTCCGGCAGGGGAAATACGCAGTATTTT. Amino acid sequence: CASSYSGRGNTQYF.

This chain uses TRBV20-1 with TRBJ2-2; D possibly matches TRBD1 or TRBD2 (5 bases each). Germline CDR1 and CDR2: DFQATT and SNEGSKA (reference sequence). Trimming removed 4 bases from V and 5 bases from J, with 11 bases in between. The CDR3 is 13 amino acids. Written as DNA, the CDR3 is TGCAGTGCTAATGAGGGGAATACCGGGGAGCTGTTTTTT. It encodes CSANEGNTGELFF.

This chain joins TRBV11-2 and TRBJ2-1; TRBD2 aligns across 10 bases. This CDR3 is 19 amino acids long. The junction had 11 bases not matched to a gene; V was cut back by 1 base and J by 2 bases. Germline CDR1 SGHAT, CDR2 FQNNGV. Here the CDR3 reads CASSLGASGGGFPYNEQFF. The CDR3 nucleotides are TGTGCCAGCAGCTTAGGGGCTAGCGGGGGAGGATTCCCCTACAATGAGCAGTTCTTC.

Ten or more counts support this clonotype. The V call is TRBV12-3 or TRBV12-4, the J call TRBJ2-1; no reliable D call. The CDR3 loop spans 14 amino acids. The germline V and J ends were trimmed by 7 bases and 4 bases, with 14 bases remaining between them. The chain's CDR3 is CASTMAEAYNEQFF. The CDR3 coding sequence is TGTGCCAGCACCATGGCTGAAGCATACAATGAGCAGTTCTTC.

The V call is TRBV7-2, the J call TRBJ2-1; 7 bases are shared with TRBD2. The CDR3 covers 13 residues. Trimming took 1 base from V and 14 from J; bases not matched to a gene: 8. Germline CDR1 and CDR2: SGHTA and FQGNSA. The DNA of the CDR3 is TGTGCCAGCAGCTTAGTGATCACCCGGGAGGAGTTCTTC. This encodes CASSLVITREEFF.

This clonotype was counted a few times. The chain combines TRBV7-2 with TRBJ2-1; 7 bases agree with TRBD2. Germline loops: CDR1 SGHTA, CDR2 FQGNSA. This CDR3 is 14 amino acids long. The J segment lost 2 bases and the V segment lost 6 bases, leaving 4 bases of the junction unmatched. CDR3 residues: CASSSSGAYNEQFF. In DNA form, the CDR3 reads TGTGCCAGCAGTTCTAGCGGAGCCTACAATGAGCAGTTCTTC.

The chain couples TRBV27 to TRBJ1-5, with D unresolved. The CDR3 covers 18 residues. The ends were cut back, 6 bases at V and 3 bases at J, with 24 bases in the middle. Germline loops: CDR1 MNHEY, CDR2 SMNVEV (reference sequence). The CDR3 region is CASSPGMEGRLDNQPQHF. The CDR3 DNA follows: TGTGCCAGCAGCCCCGGAATGGAGGGCAGGTTGGACAATCAGCCCCAGCATTTT.

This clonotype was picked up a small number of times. CDR3 protein: CASSLMRRSSGANVLTF. The CDR3 nucleotides are TGTGCCAGCAGTTTAATGCGTCGGAGCTCTGGGGCCAACGTCCTGACTTTC. The chain joins TRBV12-3 or TRBV12-4 to TRBJ2-6; D is uncertain. The V end was cut by 2 bases, the J end by 0 bases, with 11 bases between. CDR3 length equals 17 residues.

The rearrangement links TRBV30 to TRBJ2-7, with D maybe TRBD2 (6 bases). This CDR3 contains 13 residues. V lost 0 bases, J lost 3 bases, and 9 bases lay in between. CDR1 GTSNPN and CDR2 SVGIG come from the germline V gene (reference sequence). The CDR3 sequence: CAWSVGGFYEQYF. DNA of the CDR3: TGTGCCTGGAGTGTGGGGGGTTTCTACGAGCAGTACTTC.

Here the CDR3 DNA reads TGTGCCAGCAGAAAACAGGGGGCGTTTAGAAACACCATATATTTT. Residues: CASRKQGAFRNTIYF. V and J are TRBV6-1 and TRBJ1-3, with 9 bases matching TRBD1. The CDR3 covers 15 residues. Germline V CDR1 and CDR2: MNHNS, SASEGT. Germline trimming cut 6 bases from V and 5 bases from J; bases unmatched to any gene: 8.

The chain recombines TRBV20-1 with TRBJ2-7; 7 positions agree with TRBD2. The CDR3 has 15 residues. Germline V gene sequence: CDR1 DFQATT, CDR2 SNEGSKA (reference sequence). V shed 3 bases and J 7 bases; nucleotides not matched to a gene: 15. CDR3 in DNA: TGCAGTGCTAGGGGGACTATACGGGTGGCGGGGGAGCAGTACTTC. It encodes CSARGTIRVAGEQYF.

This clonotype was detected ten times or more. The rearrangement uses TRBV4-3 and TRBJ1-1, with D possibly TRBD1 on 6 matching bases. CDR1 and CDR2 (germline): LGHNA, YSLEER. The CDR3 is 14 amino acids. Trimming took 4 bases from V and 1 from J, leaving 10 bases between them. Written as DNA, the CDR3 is TGCGCCAGCAGCCGGAGGGACAAGAACACTGAAGCTTTCTTT. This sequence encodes CASSRRDKNTEAFF.

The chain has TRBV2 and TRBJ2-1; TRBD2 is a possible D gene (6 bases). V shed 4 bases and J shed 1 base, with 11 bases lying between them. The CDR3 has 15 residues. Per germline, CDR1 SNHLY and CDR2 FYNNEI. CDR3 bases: TGTGCCAGCAGTGGGAGGGTAGGGTCCTACAATGAGCAGTTCTTC. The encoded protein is CASSGRVGSYNEQFF.